This is a list of T cell receptor beta chains from one sample in a study of shared clonotypes between healthy human individuals. Data came from immunoSEQ multiplex PCR; TCRdb stores just in-frame clones and leaves some out. The sample consists of around 1.9 million clones, just over 90% of them appearing once. Sequencing input: naive CD8+ T cells from PBMCs. All receptors derive from a young man in good health. Some clones in this sample may be carry-over from other donors' samples. CDR3s include the opening cysteine and the closing phenylalanine or tryptophan. The D gene is left open where the match is weak. Clone size is given for some rows only: seen once, a few or many times, or a class if the clone is expanded.

d_call	clone_size	v_call	j_call	cdr3_nt	cdr3_aa
TRBD2	-	TRBV7-3	TRBJ2-7	TGTGCCAGCAGCTTAACTAGCGGGAGTGTGAACGAGCAGTACTTC	CASSLTSGSVNEQYF
TRBD2	few	TRBV27	TRBJ2-1	TGTGCCAGCAGTTTATCGGGGACTAGTGGCAATGAGCAGTTCTTC	CASSLSGTSGNEQFF
-	-	TRBV10-3	TRBJ1-3	TGTGCCATCAGTGAGTCACTGAGTACTGGAAACACCATATATTTT	CAISESLSTGNTIYF
-	few	TRBV9	TRBJ1-1	TGTGCCAGCAGCACCTTTTGGGTCAACACTGAAGCTTTCTTT	CASSTFWVNTEAFF
TRBD1	few	TRBV7-9	TRBJ1-1	TGTGCCAGCAGCTACAGGGGAGAAGGGAACACTGAAGCTTTCTTT	CASSYRGEGNTEAFF
-	-	TRBV6-1	TRBJ2-2	TGTGCCAGCAGTGTGTTGGCAGCCGGTGGCGGGGAGCTGTTTTTT	CASSVLAAGGGELFF
TRBD2	-	TRBV11-2	TRBJ2-2	TGTGCCAGCAGCCCGGTCATAGCGGGAGTTGCCACCGGGGAGCTGTTTTTT	CASSPVIAGVATGELFF
TRBD2	-	TRBV6-1	TRBJ2-7	TGTGCCAGCACCACCGGGGTAGCGGGGGCCTACGAGCAGTACTTC	CASTTGVAGAYEQYF
-	few	TRBV4-1	TRBJ1-1	TGCGCCAGCAGCCAAGTGCAGGGTACTGAAGCTTTCTTT	CASSQVQGTEAFF
TRBD2	-	TRBV27	TRBJ2-1	TGTGCCAGCTCAAACTCGGGACTAGCGGGAGGATCTTATTATGAGCAGTTCTTC	CASSNSGLAGGSYYEQFF
-	-	TRBV29-1	TRBJ1-1	TGCAGCGTTGAAGAGGTTTTAGACACTGAAGCTTTCTTT	CSVEEVLDTEAFF
TRBD2	-	TRBV4-1	TRBJ2-1	TGCGCCAGCAGCCAAGATTGGGGGGAGGGCTACAATGAGCAGTTCTTC	CASSQDWGEGYNEQFF
-	-	TRBV29-1	TRBJ2-7	TGCAGCGTTGGTCCGGGAACCTACGAGCAGTACTTC	CSVGPGTYEQYF
-	-	TRBV19	TRBJ1-4	TGTGCCAGTAGTACCAGGAGGGAAGGGCCAACTAATGAAAAACTGTTTTTT	CASSTRREGPTNEKLFF
TRBD2	-	TRBV13	TRBJ2-7	TGTGCCAGCAGCTTAGGAGCGGGAGGGCCGGATGAGCAGTACTTC	CASSLGAGGPDEQYF
-	-	TRBV19	TRBJ2-7	TGTGCCAGAAGCAGGACTCACTCCTACGAGCAGTACTTC	CARSRTHSYEQYF
-	-	TRBV5-1	TRBJ2-7	TGCGCCAGCAGCTTAGAAATCACCTACGAGCAGTACTTC	CASSLEITYEQYF
-	few	TRBV7-9	TRBJ1-1	TGTGCCAGCAGCGCCCGTGAGTGGACCCCTGAAGCTTTCTTT	CASSAREWTPEAFF
-	-	TRBV6-5	TRBJ2-7	TGTGCCAGCAGGTCCACAGGGATTTACGAGCAGTACTTC	CASRSTGIYEQYF
-	few	TRBV10-2	TRBJ1-1	TGCGCCAGCAGTGAGTCGCGCACTGAAGCTTTCTTT	CASSESRTEAFF
TRBD1	-	TRBV6-6	TRBJ2-7	TGTGCCAGCAGTCACGACAGGGGTTTGGGCGAGCAGTACTTC	CASSHDRGLGEQYF
-	-	TRBV7-9	TRBJ1-1	TGTGCCAGCACCTTCACGGGAACTGAAGCTTTCTTT	CASTFTGTEAFF
-	-	TRBV28	TRBJ2-7	TGTGCCAGCAGAGCAACAGGGTTGTACGAGCAGTACTTC	CASRATGLYEQYF
-	-	TRBV9	TRBJ2-5	TGTGCCAGCAGCGTCGGTGACAGCCGCTGGGAGACCCAGTACTTC	CASSVGDSRWETQYF
-	-	TRBV30	TRBJ2-2	TGTGCCTGGAGTTCCCCGGGAGTGGGTTACGGGGAGCTGTTTTTT	CAWSSPGVGYGELFF
-	-	TRBV19	TRBJ2-3	TGTGCCAGTAGTATCCGGACAATAAGCACAGATACGCAGTATTTT	CASSIRTISTDTQYF
-	-	TRBV7-9	TRBJ1-2	TGTGCCAGCAGCTTAGGCGGTAACTATGGCTACACCTTC	CASSLGGNYGYTF
-	-	TRBV27	TRBJ2-3	TGTGCCAGCAGTTTAAGGGTCGGAATCACAGATACGCAGTATTTT	CASSLRVGITDTQYF
TRBD1	-	TRBV5-6	TRBJ1-1	TGTGCCAGCAGCTTGGCGATCGGCGCAGGGGGCTCTCACACTGAAGCTTTCTTT	CASSLAIGAGGSHTEAFF
TRBD2	-	TRBV4-1	TRBJ2-3	TGCGCCAGCAGCCAGGTAGCGGGAGTGAGCACAGATACGCAGTATTTT	CASSQVAGVSTDTQYF
-	few	TRBV6-5	TRBJ2-2	TGTGCCAGCAGTTACTCGATGTCCAGGAACACCGGGGAGCTGTTTTTT	CASSYSMSRNTGELFF
TRBD1	-	TRBV16	TRBJ1-5	TGTGCCAGCAGTCTCGGGACAGTCAATCAGCCCCAGCATTTT	CASSLGTVNQPQHF
-	-	TRBV6-5	TRBJ1-1	TGTGCCAGCAGTTACTCGCAGGGGAACACTGAAGCTTTCTTT	CASSYSQGNTEAFF
-	-	TRBV7-2	TRBJ1-2	TGTGCCAGCAGCCTAAGGACAGCTAACTATGGCTACACCTTC	CASSLRTANYGYTF
TRBD2	-	TRBV6-1	TRBJ2-7	TGTGCCAGCGTCGGGGCTAGCGGGAGGCGAGAGCAGTACTTC	CASVGASGRREQYF
-	once	TRBV7-9	TRBJ2-5	TGTGCCAGCAGCTTAGCGCAGGGGCAGCAAGAGACCCAGTACTTC	CASSLAQGQQETQYF
TRBD2	-	TRBV19	TRBJ2-1	TGTGCCAGTAGTAAAACTAGCGGGTTTTACAATGAGCAGTTCTTC	CASSKTSGFYNEQFF
-	-	TRBV18	TRBJ2-3	TGTGCCAGCTCACCAGCGGGACATCGCACAGATACGCAGTATTTT	CASSPAGHRTDTQYF
-	-	TRBV15	TRBJ2-1	TGTGCCACCAGCAGAGTCAGCCTCGACAATGAGCAGTTCTTC	CATSRVSLDNEQFF
TRBD2	-	TRBV7-2	TRBJ2-7	TGTGCCAGCAGCTTGACTAGCGGCTACGAGCAGTACTTC	CASSLTSGYEQYF